The 30 T cell receptor beta chains below all came from one sample that was sequenced in a study of technical replicates of blood from a handful of donors. Only in-frame clones appear in the TCRdb table, and some are missing; sequencing was by immunoSEQ multiplex PCR. The data show around 79,000 clones, around 90% seen once. Sequenced material: T cells isolated from PBMCs. The receptor source for this set is a human donor in good health. Some clones in this sample may be carry-over from other donors' samples.

The rearrangement uses TRBV28 and TRBJ2-2; 8 bases map to TRBD1. The trim removed 0 bases at V and 7 bases at J, leaving 4 bases unmatched. Germline V CDR1 and CDR2: MDHEN, SYDVKM. CDR3 length: 15 amino acids. CDR3 nucleotide sequence: TGTGCCAGCAGTTTATGGCAGGGGGCTTACGGGGAGCTGTTTTTT. Protein product: CASSLWQGAYGELFF.

This clone appeared a few times. The chain couples TRBV7-9 to TRBJ2-3, with 12 bases lining up with TRBD2. This CDR3 is built from 17 residues. The junction had 6 bases not matched to a gene; V was cut back by 3 bases and J by 2 bases. Germline V gene sequence: CDR1 SEHNR, CDR2 FQNEAQ (reference sequence). The CDR3 bases are TGTGCCAGCAGCTTTATCGGACTAGCGGGACTCACAGATACGCAGTATTTT. Translating gives CASSFIGLAGLTDTQYF.

This chain uses TRBV6-5 with TRBJ2-7; D is possibly TRBD1 (6 bases). Trimming took 6 bases from V and 4 from J, leaving 10 bases between them. The germline V gene encodes CDR1 MNHEY and CDR2 SVGAGI. CDR3 length: 12 amino acids. The chain's CDR3 is CASSTGPYEQYF. The DNA of the CDR3 is TGTGCCAGCAGCACAGGGCCATACGAGCAGTACTTC.

The rearrangement uses TRBV27 and TRBJ2-5, with D possibly TRBD2 on 6 matching bases. The germline gives CDR1 MNHEY, CDR2 SMNVEV (reference sequence). This CDR3 is built from 12 residues. Trimming removed 7 bases from V and 5 bases from J, with 11 bases in between. CDR3: CASTGGWETQYF. The CDR3 nucleotides read TGTGCCAGCACCGGGGGTTGGGAGACCCAGTACTTC.

This clone appeared once. V and J are TRBV27 and TRBJ2-2, with no clear D. Trimming removed 0 bases from V and 8 bases from J, with 7 bases in between. This CDR3 has 13 residues. CDR1 and CDR2 (germline): MNHEY, SMNVEV (reference sequence). CDR3 amino acids: CASSLSFAGELFF. In DNA, the CDR3 is TGTGCCAGCAGTTTATCCTTCGCGGGGGAGCTGTTTTTT.

The chain is built from TRBV6-6 and TRBJ2-4; TRBD1 aligns across 8 bases. CDR3 size: 15 residues. Looked up from germline, CDR1 is MNHNY and CDR2 is SVGAGI (reference sequence). Trimming removed 5 bases from V and 2 bases from J; junction bases left unmatched: 5. The CDR3, as DNA: TGTGCCAGCAGTGATAGGACAGGGACCAAAAACATTCAGTACTTC. This sequence encodes CASSDRTGTKNIQYF.

Of note for this clone: The same CDR3 can be traced to other DNA sequences in this sample. This chain uses TRBV30 with TRBJ2-7, with 7 bases identical to TRBD1. V lost 6 bases, J lost 4 bases, and 6 bases stayed unmatched. Germline CDR1 and CDR2: GTSNPN and SVGIG (reference sequence). The CDR3 is 12 residues long. The CDR3 loop is CACGPGQYEQYF. In DNA, the CDR3 is TGTGCCTGCGGCCCGGGACAGTACGAGCAGTACTTC.

This clone has a handful of counts. Other DNA sequences in this sample translate to the same CDR3. The chain carries TRBV9 and TRBJ2-3, with 9 positions matching TRBD2. The trim removed 0 bases at V and 4 bases at J, leaving 3 bases unmatched. The CDR3 totals 15 residues. Germline V gene data show CDR1 as SGDLS and CDR2 as YYNGEE. CDR3 residues: CASSVVSGSADTQYF. The DNA of the CDR3 is TGTGCCAGCAGCGTAGTTAGCGGGAGTGCAGATACGCAGTATTTT.

The chain has TRBV29-1 and TRBJ1-3; D gene unclear. This CDR3 contains 15 residues. Germline loops: CDR1 SQVTM, CDR2 ANQGSEA. V was cut by 0 bases and J by 2 bases, with 11 bases left in between. CDR3 region: CSVEDTLETGNTIYF. CDR3 coding DNA: TGCAGCGTTGAAGACACCTTAGAGACTGGAAACACCATATATTTT.

The chain employs TRBV19 and TRBJ2-3, with 8 bases aligning to TRBD2. The germline V gene encodes CDR1 LNHDA and CDR2 SQIVND (reference sequence). The V segment lost 7 bases and the J segment 2 bases; nucleotides outside the gene matches: 5. The CDR3 covers 14 residues. The CDR3 sequence: CASKIAGNTDTQYF. CDR3 nucleotides: TGTGCCAGTAAGATAGCGGGAAACACAGATACGCAGTATTTT.

This clone was detected a few times. For the CDR3, the DNA is TGTGCCAGCTCACCTATGGGGGCGGACACTGAAGCTTTCTTT. Translation gives CASSPMGADTEAFF. The chain employs TRBV18 and TRBJ1-1; D is perhaps TRBD1 (6 bases). Germline CDR1 KGHSH, CDR2 LQKENI. This CDR3 contains 14 residues. Trimming left V 3 bases short and J 3 bases short, with 11 bases between.

This chain connects TRBV7-3 to TRBJ2-1, with 8 bases lining up with TRBD1. V was pared by 2 bases and J by 9 bases, with 3 bases of the junction left unmatched. Germline V gene lookup returns CDR1 SGHTA and CDR2 FQGTGA. CDR3 length: 13 residues. CDR3: CASSLQGAREQFF. The CDR3 DNA reads TGTGCCAGCAGCTTACAGGGGGCGCGTGAGCAGTTCTTC.

V usage is TRBV11-1 and J usage is TRBJ2-3, with D uncertain. This CDR3 is 14 amino acids long. Germline CDR1 and CDR2: SGHAT and FQDESV (reference sequence). Trimming stripped 1 base from V and 0 bases from J, with 5 bases between. Here the CDR3 DNA reads TGTGCCAGCAGCTTAGGTCTTAGCACAGATACGCAGTATTTT. Its protein is CASSLGLSTDTQYF.

Regarding this clone: It is unclear where the CDR3 begins or ends on the DNA, so no DNA is shown, and the CDR3 is as TCRdb lists it. The chain carries TRBV27 and TRBJ1-2. The length of the CDR3 is 17 amino acids, counting both ends. In germline, CDR1 is MNHEY, CDR2 SMNVEV (reference sequence). CDR3 loop: CASSFLAAGGANYGYTF.

This rearrangement joins TRBV7-8 to TRBJ2-7, with D unclear. V was cut by 6 bases and J by 3 bases, with 18 bases left in between. Germline-derived CDR1 and CDR2 are SGHVS and FQNEAQ. The CDR3 loop spans 15 amino acids. CDR3 region: CASRPSVSVYYEQYF. The CDR3 bases are TGTGCCAGCAGGCCTTCCGTGAGCGTATACTACGAGCAGTACTTC.

The V gene is TRBV6-5, the J gene TRBJ1-1; D is perhaps TRBD1 (6 bases). The CDR3 is made up of 11 amino acids. Trimming removed 8 bases from V and 7 bases from J, with 11 bases in between. Per the germline V gene, CDR1 is MNHEY and CDR2 is SVGAGI. The CDR3 DNA follows: TGTGCCAGCCTTGGGGGCTTTGAAGCTTTCTTT. Encoded protein: CASLGGFEAFF.

The chain uses TRBV28 and TRBJ1-4; D might be TRBD1 (5 bases). The CDR3 has 12 residues. The V and J ends lost 10 bases and 3 bases respectively, with 9 bases between them. Germline CDR1 reads MDHEN; CDR2 reads SYDVKM. CDR3 sequence reads: CATLGANEKLFF. Here the CDR3 DNA reads TGTGCCACCCTAGGGGCTAATGAAAAACTGTTTTTT.

V is TRBV9 and J is TRBJ2-1; D may be TRBD2 (6 bases). V gave up 1 base and J gave up 4 bases, with 12 bases separating them. The CDR3 is 15 amino acids. Per germline, CDR1 SGDLS and CDR2 YYNGEE. CDR3 amino acids: CASSVTGLQYNEQFF. The DNA for the CDR3 is TGTGCCAGCAGCGTAACGGGACTTCAATACAATGAGCAGTTCTTC.

This clone was seen only once. The CDR3, as DNA: TGTGCCACCAGCAGGGCCGGACAGCTTAACACTGAAGCTTTCTTT. This codes for CATSRAGQLNTEAFF. The chain links TRBV15 to TRBJ1-1; D perhaps matches TRBD1 (6 bases). Germline-derived CDR1 and CDR2 are LNHNV and YYDKDF (reference sequence). Trimming pared 3 bases from V and 2 bases from J, leaving 13 bases between. The CDR3 loop spans 15 amino acids.

The rearrangement uses TRBV2 and TRBJ2-2; 7 nucleotides line up with TRBD1. Trimming removed 8 bases from V and 7 bases from J; junction bases left unmatched: 7. The germline gives CDR1 SNHLY, CDR2 FYNNEI. The CDR3 is 13 amino acids. The CDR3 spells CASLTGMVGELFF. Here the CDR3 DNA reads TGTGCCAGCCTGACAGGGATGGTCGGGGAGCTGTTTTTT.

CDR3 in amino acids: CASSEWGLAELYNEQFF. The CDR3 DNA is TGTGCCAGTAGCGAATGGGGACTAGCGGAACTCTACAATGAGCAGTTCTTC. This chain uses TRBV19 with TRBJ2-1; 11 nucleotides align to TRBD2. Trimming at V came to 6 bases and at J to 3 bases, leaving 10 bases not matched to a gene. CDR1 LNHDA and CDR2 SQIVND come from the germline V gene (reference sequence). The CDR3 extends over 17 amino acids.

The chain carries TRBV11-2 and TRBJ2-5; a possible D gene is TRBD2 (6 bases). CDR3 length: 17 amino acids. Trimming removed 3 bases from V and 3 bases from J, with 20 bases in between. The germline V gene encodes CDR1 SGHAT and CDR2 FQNNGV. The CDR3 DNA sequence: TGTGCCAGCAGCTTCGGGGTAGCGGAACCTTCGGAAGAGACCCAGTACTTC. It specifies CASSFGVAEPSEETQYF.

The V and J genes are TRBV19 and TRBJ1-1, with a weak D call TRBD1 (5 bases). The CDR3 has 14 residues. Trimming took off 4 bases at V and 4 bases at J, with 13 bases between the two ends. Germline lookup yields CDR1 LNHDA and CDR2 SQIVND (reference sequence). CDR3 region: CASSRLEGSTEAFF. CDR3 coding DNA: TGTGCCAGTAGTAGACTGGAGGGGAGCACTGAAGCTTTCTTT.

The chain joins TRBV7-2 to TRBJ2-7; tentative D call: TRBD1 (5 bases). Trimming pared 1 base from V and 2 bases from J, leaving 9 bases between. This CDR3 comprises 14 residues. Germline V gene data show CDR1 as SGHTA and CDR2 as FQGNSA. CDR3 in amino acids: CASSLEVTAYEQYF. As DNA, the CDR3 is TGTGCCAGCAGCTTAGAGGTGACAGCCTACGAGCAGTACTTC.

CDR3 loop: CASSYQALGSTEAFF. CDR3 in DNA: TGTGCCAGCAGTTATCAGGCTTTAGGCAGTACTGAAGCTTTCTTT. The chain joins TRBV6-6 to TRBJ1-1; no clear D. The CDR3 extends over 15 amino acids. Germline V gene sequence: CDR1 MNHNY, CDR2 SVGAGI (reference sequence). V lost 3 bases to trimming and J lost 5 bases, with 16 bases between them.

On this clone: This sample includes further DNA sequences coding for the same CDR3. This chain links TRBV28 with TRBJ2-7; D gene uncertain. This CDR3 has 11 residues. V was cut by 2 bases and J by 3 bases, with 2 bases left in between. Germline V gene sequence: CDR1 MDHEN, CDR2 SYDVKM. The CDR3 spells CASSLRYEQYF. The CDR3 coding sequence is TGTGCCAGCAGTTTACGCTACGAGCAGTACTTC.

The rearrangement joins TRBV5-1 to TRBJ1-5; TRBD1 matches 7 bases. The V and J ends lost 4 bases and 2 bases, in that order; junction bases with no gene match: 3. CDR3 length equals 14 residues. CDR1 is SGHRS, CDR2 YFSETQ, per germline. The CDR3 loop reads CASSPGQGNQPQHF. CDR3 DNA sequence: TGCGCCAGCAGCCCTGGACAGGGCAATCAGCCCCAGCATTTT.

The chain combines TRBV2 with TRBJ2-3, with 8 bases that match TRBD1. Germline V CDR1 and CDR2: SNHLY, FYNNEI. The CDR3 runs 14 residues. V trimming: 10 bases; J trimming: 4 bases; junction bases outside the gene matches: 10. This CDR3 reads CANQNGQGSDTQYF. The CDR3, as DNA: TGTGCCAACCAAAATGGACAGGGATCAGATACGCAGTATTTT. The whole variable domain, remainder taken from reference TRBV2 and TRBJ2-3, is EPEVTQTPSHQVTQMGQEVILRCVPISNHLYFYWYRQILGQKVEFLVSFYNNEISEKSEIFDDQFSVERPDGSNFTLKIRSTKLEDSAMYFCANQNGQGSDTQYFGPGTRLTVL.

The genes are TRBV5-1 and TRBJ1-2; the D is unclear. This CDR3 is 15 amino acids long. Germline CDR1 and CDR2: SGHRS and YFSETQ. V lost 3 bases and J lost 4, with 16 bases in between. CDR3 DNA: TGCGCCAGCAGCTCCAACCCCCAGAATTTCTATGGCTACACCTTC. This translates into CASSSNPQNFYGYTF.

The chain joins TRBV29-1 to TRBJ1-3, with 9 bases lining up with TRBD1. CDR3 length: 13 amino acids. After removal of 7 bases from V and 4 bases from J, the junction contained 5 bases not matched to a gene. Germline CDR1 SQVTM, CDR2 ANQGSEA. The CDR3 protein is CSAEQGAGNTIYF. The CDR3 DNA is TGCAGCGCAGAACAGGGGGCGGGAAACACCATATATTTT.